This TCR beta chain was observed in a study of blood T cell repertoires in COVID-19. Study background: Material from acute and convalescent COVID-19 was sourced from the United States, Italy and Spain.

V shed 6 bases and J 4 bases; nucleotides not matched to a gene: 6. CDR3 length equals 15 residues. The V gene's germline CDR1 is SEHNR and CDR2 FQNEAQ (reference sequence). Only in-frame clones appear in the TCRdb table, and some are missing; sequencing was by immunoSEQ multiplex PCR. The sample comprises more than 30,000 clones, roughly nine tenths of which are singletons, and about 26% rests with the top ten. The sample taken for sequencing was peripheral blood. This receptor was obtained from an elderly woman with active or convalescent COVID-19. The chain joins TRBV7-9 to TRBJ2-5, with 12 bases lining up with TRBD2. CDR3 nucleotide sequence: TGTGCCAGCAGTTCACTAGCGGGGGGCCGAGAGACCCAGTACTTC. It specifies CASSSLAGGRETQYF. The full variable domain, completed using reference TRBV7-9 and TRBJ2-5, is DTGVSQNPRHKITKRGQNVTFRCDPISEHNRLYWYRQTLGQGPEFLTYFQNEAQLEKSRLLSDRFSAERPKGSFSTLEIQRTEQGDSAMYLCASSSLAGGRETQYFGPGTRLLVL.